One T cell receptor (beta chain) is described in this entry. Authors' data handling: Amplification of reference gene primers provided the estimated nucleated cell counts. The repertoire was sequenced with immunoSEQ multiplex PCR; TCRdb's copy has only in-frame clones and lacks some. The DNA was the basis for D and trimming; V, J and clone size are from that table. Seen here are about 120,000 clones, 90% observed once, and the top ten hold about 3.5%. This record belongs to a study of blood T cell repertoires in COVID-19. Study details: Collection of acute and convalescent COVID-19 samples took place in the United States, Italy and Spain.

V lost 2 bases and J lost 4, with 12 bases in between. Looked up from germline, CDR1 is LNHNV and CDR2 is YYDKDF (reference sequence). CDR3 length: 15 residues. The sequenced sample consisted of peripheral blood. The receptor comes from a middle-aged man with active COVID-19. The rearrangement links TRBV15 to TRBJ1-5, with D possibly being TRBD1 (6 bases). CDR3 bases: TGTGCCACCAGCAGATTGACAGGAACAAATCAGCCCCAGCATTTT. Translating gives CATSRLTGTNQPQHF.